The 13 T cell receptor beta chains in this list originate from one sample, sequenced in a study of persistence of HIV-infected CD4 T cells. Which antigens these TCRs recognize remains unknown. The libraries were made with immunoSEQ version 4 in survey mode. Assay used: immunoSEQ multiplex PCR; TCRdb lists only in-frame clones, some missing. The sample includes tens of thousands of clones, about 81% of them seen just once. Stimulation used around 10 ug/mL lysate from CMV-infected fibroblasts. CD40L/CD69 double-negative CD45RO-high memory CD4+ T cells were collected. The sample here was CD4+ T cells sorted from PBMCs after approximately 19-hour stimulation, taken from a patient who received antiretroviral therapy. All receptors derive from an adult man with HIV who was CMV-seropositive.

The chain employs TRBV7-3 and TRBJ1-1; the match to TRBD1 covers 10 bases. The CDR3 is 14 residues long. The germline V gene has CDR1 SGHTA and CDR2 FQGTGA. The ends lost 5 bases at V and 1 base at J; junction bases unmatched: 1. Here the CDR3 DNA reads TGTGCCAGCAGCCGACAGGGGGCGAACACTGAAGCTTTCTTT. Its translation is CASSRQGANTEAFF.

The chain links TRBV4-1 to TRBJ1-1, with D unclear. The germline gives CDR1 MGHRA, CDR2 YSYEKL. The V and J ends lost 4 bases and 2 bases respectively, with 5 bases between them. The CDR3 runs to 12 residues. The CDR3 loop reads CASSPENTEAFF. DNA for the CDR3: TGCGCCAGCAGCCCAGAAAACACTGAAGCTTTCTTT.

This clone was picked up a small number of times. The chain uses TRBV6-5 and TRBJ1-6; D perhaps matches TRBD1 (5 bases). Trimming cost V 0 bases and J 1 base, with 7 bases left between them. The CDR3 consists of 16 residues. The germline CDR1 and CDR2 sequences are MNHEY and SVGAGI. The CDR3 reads CASSYSGGSYNSPLHF. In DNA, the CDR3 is TGTGCCAGCAGTTACTCGGGGGGATCCTATAATTCACCCCTCCACTTT.

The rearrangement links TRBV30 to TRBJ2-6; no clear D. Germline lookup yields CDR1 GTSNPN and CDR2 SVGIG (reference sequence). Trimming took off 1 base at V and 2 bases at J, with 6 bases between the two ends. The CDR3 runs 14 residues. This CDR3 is CAWSGLAGANVLTF. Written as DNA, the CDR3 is TGTGCCTGGAGTGGCCTGGCTGGGGCCAACGTCCTGACTTTC.

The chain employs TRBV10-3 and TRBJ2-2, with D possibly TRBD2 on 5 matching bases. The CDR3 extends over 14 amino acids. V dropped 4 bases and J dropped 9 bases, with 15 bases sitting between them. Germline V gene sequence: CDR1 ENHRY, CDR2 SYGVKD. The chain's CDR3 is CAISVSYGNWELFF. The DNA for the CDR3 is TGTGCCATCAGTGTCTCGTACGGGAACTGGGAGCTGTTTTTT.

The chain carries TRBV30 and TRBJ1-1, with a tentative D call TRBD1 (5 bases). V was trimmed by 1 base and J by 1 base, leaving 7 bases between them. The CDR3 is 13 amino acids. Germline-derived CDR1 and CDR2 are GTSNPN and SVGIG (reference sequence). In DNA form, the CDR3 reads TGTGCCTGGAGTGAGACAGCGAACACTGAAGCTTTCTTT. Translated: CAWSETANTEAFF.

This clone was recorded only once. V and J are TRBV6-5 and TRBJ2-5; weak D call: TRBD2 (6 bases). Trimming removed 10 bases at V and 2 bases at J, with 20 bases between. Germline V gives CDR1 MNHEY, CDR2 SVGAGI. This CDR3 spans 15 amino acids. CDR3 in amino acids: CANSAFLTRQETQYF. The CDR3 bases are TGTGCCAACTCCGCATTTTTGACTAGACAAGAGACCCAGTACTTC.

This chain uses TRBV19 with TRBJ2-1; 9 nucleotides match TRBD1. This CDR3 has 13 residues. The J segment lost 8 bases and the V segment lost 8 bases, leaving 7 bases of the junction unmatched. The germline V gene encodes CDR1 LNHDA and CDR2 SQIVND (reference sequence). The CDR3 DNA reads TGTGCCAGTCGTACAGGGGGCACGGATGAGCAGTTCTTC. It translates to CASRTGGTDEQFF.

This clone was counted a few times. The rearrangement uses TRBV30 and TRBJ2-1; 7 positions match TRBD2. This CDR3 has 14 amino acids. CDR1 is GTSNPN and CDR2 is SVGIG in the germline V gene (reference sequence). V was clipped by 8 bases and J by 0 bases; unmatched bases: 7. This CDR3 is CARGTKSSYNEQFF. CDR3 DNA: TGTGCCCGGGGGACTAAAAGCTCCTACAATGAGCAGTTCTTC.

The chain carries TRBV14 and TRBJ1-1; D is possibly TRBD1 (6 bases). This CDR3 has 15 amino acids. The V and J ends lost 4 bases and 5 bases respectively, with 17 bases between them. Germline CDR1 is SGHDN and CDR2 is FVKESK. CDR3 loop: CASSRAGGGRTEAFF. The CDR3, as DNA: TGTGCCAGCAGCCGAGCTGGGGGCGGGCGGACTGAAGCTTTCTTT.

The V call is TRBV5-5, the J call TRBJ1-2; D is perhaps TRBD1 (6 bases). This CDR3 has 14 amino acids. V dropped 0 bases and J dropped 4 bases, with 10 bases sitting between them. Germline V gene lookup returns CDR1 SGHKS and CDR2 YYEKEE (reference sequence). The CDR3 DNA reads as TGTGCCAGCAGCTTGGACGGGGGCAGCTATGGCTACACCTTC. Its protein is CASSLDGGSYGYTF.

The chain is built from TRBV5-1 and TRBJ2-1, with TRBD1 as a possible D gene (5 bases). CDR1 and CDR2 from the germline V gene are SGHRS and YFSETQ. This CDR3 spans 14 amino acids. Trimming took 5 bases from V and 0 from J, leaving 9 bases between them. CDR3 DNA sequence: TGCGCCAGCAGGGGGCCTAGCTCCTACAATGAGCAGTTCTTC. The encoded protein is CASRGPSSYNEQFF.

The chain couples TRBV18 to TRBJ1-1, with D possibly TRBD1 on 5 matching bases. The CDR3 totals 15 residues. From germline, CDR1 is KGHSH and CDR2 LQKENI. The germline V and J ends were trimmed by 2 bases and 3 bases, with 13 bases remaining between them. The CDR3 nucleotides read TGTGCCAGCTCACCAGAACCGGGGGGGGACACTGAAGCTTTCTTT. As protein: CASSPEPGGDTEAFF.